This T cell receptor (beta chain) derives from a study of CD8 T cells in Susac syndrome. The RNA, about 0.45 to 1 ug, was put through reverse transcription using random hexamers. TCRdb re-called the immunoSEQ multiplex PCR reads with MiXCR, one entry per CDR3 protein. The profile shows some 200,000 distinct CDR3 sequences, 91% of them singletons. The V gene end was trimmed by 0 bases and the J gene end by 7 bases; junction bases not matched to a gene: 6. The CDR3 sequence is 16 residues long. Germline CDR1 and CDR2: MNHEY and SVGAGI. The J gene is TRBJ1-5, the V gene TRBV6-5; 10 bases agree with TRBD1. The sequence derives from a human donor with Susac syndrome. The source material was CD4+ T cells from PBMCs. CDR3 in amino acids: CASSYSWTGGRQPQHF. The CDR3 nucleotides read TGTGCCAGCAGTTACTCTTGGACAGGGGGAAGGCAGCCCCAGCATTTT.